Listed below are T cell receptor beta chains from one sample, sequenced in a study of shared clonotypes between healthy human individuals. The repertoire was sequenced with immunoSEQ multiplex PCR; TCRdb's copy has only in-frame clones and lacks some. Among around 2,000,000 clones listed, roughly 91% were seen once. The sequencing input was naive CD8+ T cells from PBMCs. These receptors were taken from a young man in good health. Some clones in this sample may be carry-over from other donors' samples. CDR3s include the opening cysteine and the closing phenylalanine or tryptophan. D genes are given only for firm matches. Size is stated for part of the rows, as once, few or many counts, or as a class when the clone is expanded.

TRBJ1-2	TRBV9	.	.	CASSSRQDLYGYTF	TGTGCCAGCAGCTCCCGTCAAGACCTATATGGCTACACCTTC
TRBJ1-6	TRBV4-1	.	TRBD1	CASSLSIGQGNSPLHF	TGCGCCAGCAGCCTCTCGATCGGACAGGGGAATTCACCCCTCCACTTT
TRBJ2-7	TRBV27	.	.	CASSLSVGESSYEQYF	TGTGCCAGCAGTTTATCCGTGGGGGAAAGCTCCTACGAGCAGTACTTC
TRBJ2-7	TRBV28	.	TRBD1	CASSPFRDRVYEQYF	TGTGCCAGCAGTCCATTCCGGGACAGAGTCTACGAGCAGTACTTC
TRBJ2-3	TRBV10-3	.	.	CAISESGVITDTQYF	TGTGCCATCAGTGAGTCCGGGGTGATCACAGATACGCAGTATTTT
TRBJ1-3	TRBV19	.	.	CASSISRTSGNTIYF	TGTGCCAGTAGTATTAGTCGGACTTCTGGAAACACCATATATTTT
TRBJ1-4	TRBV27	once	.	CASSLGRTGGKLFF	TGTGCCAGCAGCTTGGGGAGGACTGGGGGAAAACTGTTTTTT
TRBJ1-1	TRBV4-1	.	.	CASSQEAPGTEAFF	TGCGCCAGCAGCCAAGAGGCTCCGGGCACTGAAGCTTTCTTT
TRBJ2-7	TRBV19	.	.	CASRFRADYLYEQYF	TGTGCCAGTAGATTCCGAGCGGACTACCTCTACGAGCAGTACTTC
TRBJ2-5	TRBV7-2	.	TRBD1	CASSLETTGLVWETQYF	TGTGCCAGCAGCTTAGAAACGACAGGGCTTGTATGGGAGACCCAGTACTTC
TRBJ2-5	TRBV5-1	.	.	CASSVGGVNQETQYF	TGCGCCAGCAGTGTAGGGGGAGTGAACCAAGAGACCCAGTACTTC
TRBJ2-5	TRBV5-1	.	.	CASSARKGSGETQYF	TGCGCCAGCAGCGCGAGGAAGGGTTCGGGAGAGACCCAGTACTTC
TRBJ2-7	TRBV19	.	TRBD2	CASSISSRGSSYEQYF	TGTGCCAGTAGTATATCGTCCCGCGGGAGCTCCTACGAGCAGTACTTC
TRBJ2-3	TRBV5-1	.	.	CASSLVIGEVRNPDTQYF	TGCGCCAGCAGCTTGGTAATAGGGGAGGTGCGGAATCCAGATACGCAGTATTTT
TRBJ2-7	TRBV28	.	.	CASSRSGSAYEQYF	TGTGCCAGCAGTCGCTCCGGGTCTGCCTACGAGCAGTACTTC
TRBJ2-7	TRBV9	.	.	CASSVGLGRGSEQYF	TGTGCCAGCAGCGTAGGGCTTGGCAGGGGAAGCGAGCAGTACTTC
TRBJ2-7	TRBV6-5	.	.	CASSYVKVDRHYEQYF	TGTGCCAGCAGTTACGTCAAGGTCGACAGACACTACGAGCAGTACTTC
TRBJ2-3	TRBV28	.	TRBD1	CASGEPGGATDTQYF	TGTGCCAGCGGAGAGCCAGGGGGCGCAACAGATACGCAGTATTTT
TRBJ1-5	TRBV9	once	.	CASSVAGAVQPQHF	TGTGCCAGCAGCGTAGCGGGGGCCGTTCAGCCCCAGCATTTT
TRBJ2-5	TRBV6-1	.	.	CASSEKGSGGAQETQYF	TGTGCCAGCAGTGAAAAGGGTTCAGGAGGGGCACAAGAGACCCAGTACTTC
TRBJ1-3	TRBV28	.	.	CASSLHFVQGGSGNTIYF	TGTGCCAGCAGTTTACACTTTGTCCAGGGAGGGAGTGGAAACACCATATATTTT
TRBJ2-1	TRBV4-1	.	.	CASSQGVGVTYNEQFF	TGCGCCAGCAGCCAAGGGGTGGGAGTAACCTACAATGAGCAGTTCTTC
TRBJ1-4	TRBV28	.	.	CASSPSGWKLFF	TGTGCCAGCAGCCCGTCCGGGTGGAAACTGTTTTTT
TRBJ1-3	TRBV5-4	.	TRBD1	CASSLGDSPDGNTIYF	TGTGCCAGCAGCTTGGGGGACAGCCCTGATGGAAACACCATATATTTT
TRBJ2-7	TRBV9	.	.	CASSPTLEGEQYF	TGTGCCAGCAGCCCCACGTTGGAGGGGGAGCAGTACTTC
TRBJ2-5	TRBV6-1	.	.	CASSEVLRRTFQETQYF	TGTGCCAGCAGTGAAGTTCTGAGGCGGACTTTCCAAGAGACCCAGTACTTC
TRBJ2-1	TRBV5-1	.	TRBD2	CASSPERGPYNEQFF	TGCGCCAGCAGCCCAGAGCGGGGACCCTACAATGAGCAGTTCTTC
TRBJ2-1	TRBV6-5	.	.	CASRQISSYNEQFF	TGTGCCAGCAGACAGATAAGCTCCTACAATGAGCAGTTCTTC
TRBJ1-4	TRBV6-1	.	TRBD1	CASSATGIGEKLFF	TGTGCCAGCAGTGCGACAGGGATTGGAGAAAAACTGTTTTTT
TRBJ2-3	TRBV7-2	.	.	CASSFFLTWATDTQYF	TGTGCCAGCAGCTTCTTTCTCACCTGGGCCACAGATACGCAGTATTTT
TRBJ2-7	TRBV9	.	TRBD1	CASSAGTALYEQYF	TGTGCCAGCAGCGCCGGGACAGCTCTCTACGAGCAGTACTTC
TRBJ1-5	TRBV28	.	.	CASSQGLNQPQHF	TGTGCCAGCAGCCAGGGGCTCAATCAGCCCCAGCATTTT
TRBJ2-1	TRBV30	once	.	CAWSIAILGNEQFF	TGTGCCTGGAGTATTGCCATACTCGGCAATGAGCAGTTCTTC
TRBJ1-1	TRBV9	.	TRBD1	CASSVGQGKTEAFF	TGTGCCAGCAGCGTGGGACAGGGGAAAACTGAAGCTTTCTTT
TRBJ2-4	TRBV5-5	.	.	CASSVTLVAGNIQYF	TGTGCCAGCAGCGTAACACTAGTTGCGGGGAACATTCAGTACTTC
TRBJ1-4	TRBV28	.	.	CASSSPKTASNEKLFF	TGTGCCAGCAGTTCCCCCAAGACAGCCTCTAATGAAAAACTGTTTTTT
TRBJ2-7	TRBV5-1	.	.	CASSSEGRDYEQYF	TGCGCCAGCAGCTCCGAGGGGCGGGACTACGAGCAGTACTTC
TRBJ1-1	TRBV27	.	.	CASSSRGVNTEAFF	TGTGCCAGCAGTTCCCGGGGGGTGAACACTGAAGCTTTCTTT
TRBJ1-2	TRBV7-3	.	TRBD1	CASSSTGDYGYTF	TGTGCCAGCAGCTCAACAGGGGACTATGGCTACACCTTC
TRBJ1-1	TRBV27	.	TRBD1	CASSLSGTGDTEAFF	TGTGCCAGCAGTTTATCCGGGACAGGGGACACTGAAGCTTTCTTT
TRBJ1-5	TRBV27	.	TRBD1	CASSTGTGGNQPQHF	TGTGCCAGCAGTACCGGGACAGGGGGCAATCAGCCCCAGCATTTT
TRBJ2-1	TRBV7-8	.	.	CASSLGMDFINEQFF	TGTGCCAGCAGCTTGGGGATGGACTTCATCAATGAGCAGTTCTTC
TRBJ1-1	TRBV2	once	TRBD1	CASSNPLPQGDDTEAFF	TGTGCCAGCAGTAACCCCCTCCCCCAGGGGGATGACACTGAAGCTTTCTTT
TRBJ1-2	TRBV28	.	.	CASSLLQGSNYGYTF	TGTGCCAGCAGTTTATTGCAGGGTTCGAACTATGGCTACACCTTC
TRBJ1-2	TRBV5-4	.	.	CASNNPGLSYGYTF	TGTGCCAGCAACAACCCCGGCCTCTCTTATGGCTACACCTTC
TRBJ2-1	TRBV15	.	.	CATSRGQITVSEQFF	TGTGCCACCAGCAGGGGCCAGATCACGGTCAGTGAGCAGTTCTTC
TRBJ2-3	TRBV30	.	TRBD2	CACTMAGGPGDTQYF	TGTGCCTGCACAATGGCGGGAGGGCCGGGAGATACGCAGTATTTT
TRBJ2-7	TRBV27	.	TRBD1	CASSEGGTGGFEQYF	TGTGCCAGCAGTGAAGGGGGGACAGGGGGATTCGAGCAGTACTTC
TRBJ1-1	TRBV27	.	.	CASSSAFWEEGMNTEAFF	TGTGCCAGCAGTTCTGCGTTTTGGGAGGAGGGAATGAACACTGAAGCTTTCTTT
TRBJ2-7	TRBV11-2	.	.	CASSLGPGLRLGEQYF	TGTGCCAGCAGCTTAGGCCCCGGGCTTAGACTGGGCGAGCAGTACTTC
TRBJ1-1	TRBV9	.	.	CASSVGPDRSSEAFF	TGTGCCAGCAGCGTAGGCCCGGACAGAAGCTCAGAAGCTTTCTTT
TRBJ2-7	TRBV27	.	.	CASSFRAPGGEQYF	TGTGCCAGCAGTTTCCGGGCCCCGGGCGGCGAGCAGTACTTC
TRBJ1-4	TRBV11-2	.	.	CASSFSPRDGEKLFF	TGTGCCAGCAGCTTTTCGCCCAGGGACGGTGAAAAACTGTTTTTT
TRBJ2-3	TRBV10-3	.	TRBD1	CAISDDGQGYTDTQYF	TGTGCCATCAGTGATGACGGACAGGGATACACAGATACGCAGTATTTT
TRBJ2-7	TRBV9	.	TRBD1	CASSLGTGSEQYF	TGTGCCAGCAGCCTAGGGACAGGGTCCGAGCAGTACTTC
TRBJ2-5	TRBV7-8	.	TRBD2	CASLLTSGVQETQYF	TGTGCCAGCCTCCTGACTAGCGGAGTCCAAGAGACCCAGTACTTC
TRBJ2-3	TRBV27	.	TRBD2	CASSDRLAVDTQYF	TGTGCCAGCAGTGATAGACTAGCGGTTGATACGCAGTATTTT